This T cell receptor (beta chain) was retrieved from a study of T cell repertoires in aging, cancer and after chemotherapy. General study findings and limits: No conclusions about immunological memory after chemotherapy can be drawn from the repertoire data. In each cancer cohort, median generation probability increased across chemotherapy, suggesting thymic output rebounded. In cancer patients, declining TCR diversity with age involved lost richness and lost evenness. Age-matched healthy donors had significantly more diverse, less clonal blood TCR repertoires than untreated cancer patients.

CDR3 length equals 16 residues. CDR1 is SGHTS and CDR2 is YDEGEE in the germline V gene. The V gene end was trimmed by 4 bases and the J gene end by 1 base; junction bases not matched to a gene: 5. Amplification of TCR beta used genomic DNA extracted from peripheral blood. Multiplex touch-down PCR with TRB-A/B primers amplified rearranged V-D-J TRB sequences. TCRdb reanalysed the multiplex PCR reads using MiXCR and keeps one entry per CDR3 protein. The sample has about 6,000 distinct CDR3 sequences, around a quarter seen once. By share of the sample, this clonotype is medium-sized (0.01 to 0.1%). The antigen is undetermined.

The sequencing sample was made of blood. The clonotype comes from a human donor in good health. The rearrangement uses TRBV5-8 and TRBJ2-3, with TRBD2 matching over 11 bases. The CDR3 sequence is CASSAGTSGRTDTQYF. The CDR3 bases are TGTGCCAGCAGCGCCGGGACTAGCGGTCGCACAGATACGCAGTATTTT.